These 30 T cell receptor beta chains were sequenced from one sample in a study of T cell clonotyping in hematopoietic cell transplantation. Only in-frame clones appear in the TCRdb table, and some are missing; sequencing was by immunoSEQ multiplex PCR. The sample consists of 30,000 to 45,000 clones, over 75% of them appearing once. The specimen was peripheral blood mononuclear cells. The receptors here all came from a woman aged 40 to 50 in good health. Some clones in this sample may be carry-over from other donors' samples.

The chain combines TRBV20-1 with TRBJ2-7, with 10 bases fitting TRBD1. Germline CDR1 DFQATT, CDR2 SNEGSKA (reference sequence). With V trimmed by 7 bases and J by 6 bases, 3 bases remained unmatched. The CDR3 spans 11 residues. This CDR3 is CSGGQGFEQYF. CDR3 nucleotides: TGCAGTGGGGGACAGGGGTTCGAGCAGTACTTC.

This chain connects TRBV28 to TRBJ1-5; a weak D match, TRBD1 (5 bases). The V gene's germline CDR1 is MDHEN and CDR2 SYDVKM. Trimming left V 4 bases short and J 5 bases short, with 6 bases between. There are 12 residues in the CDR3. The CDR3 reads CASSWGDQPQHF. CDR3 nucleotides: TGTGCCAGCAGTTGGGGGGATCAGCCCCAGCATTTT.

This clone occurred a few times. This chain joins TRBV10-3 and TRBJ1-3, with unresolved D. V lost 6 bases and J 0 bases, leaving 6 bases between the germline ends. CDR3 length: 13 residues. CDR1 is ENHRY and CDR2 is SYGVKD in the germline V gene. The CDR3 coding sequence is TGTGCCATCAGGCCAAGCTCTGGAAACACCATATATTTT. Amino acid sequence: CAIRPSSGNTIYF.

V and J are TRBV4-1 and TRBJ2-4, with 10 bases lining up with TRBD2. From germline, CDR1 is MGHRA and CDR2 YSYEKL. CDR3 length equals 17 residues. V gave up 1 base and J gave up 9 bases; unmatched junction bases: 12. Here the CDR3 DNA reads TGCGCCAGCAGCCAAGTTACGCGGGGAGCGGGAGGGGGCATTCAGTACTTC. This translates into CASSQVTRGAGGGIQYF.

V and J are TRBV27 and TRBJ1-5; the match to TRBD1 covers 7 bases. The V gene's germline CDR1 is MNHEY and CDR2 SMNVEV (reference sequence). The CDR3 covers 15 residues. V shed 5 bases and J 2 bases; nucleotides not matched to a gene: 6. CDR3 loop: CASSPRTGGNQPQHF. CDR3 DNA sequence: TGTGCCAGCAGTCCCCGGACAGGCGGCAATCAGCCCCAGCATTTT.

The V and J genes are TRBV28 and TRBJ2-2; D remains unclear. Germline V gene data show CDR1 as MDHEN and CDR2 as SYDVKM. The V and J ends lost 3 bases and 3 bases respectively, with 5 bases between them. The CDR3 runs 13 residues. The CDR3 sequence is CASSFYHTGELFF. For the CDR3, the DNA is TGTGCCAGCAGTTTTTACCACACCGGGGAGCTGTTTTTT.

This clone was recorded a few times. The genes are TRBV27 and TRBJ1-5; D not certain. V was clipped by 1 base and J by 0 bases, with 4 bases between them. Germline CDR1 MNHEY, CDR2 SMNVEV (reference sequence). CDR3 size: 14 residues. The CDR3 DNA sequence: TGTGCCAGCAGTTTATGGACTAGCAATCAGCCCCAGCATTTT. Translated: CASSLWTSNQPQHF.

The chain couples TRBV30 to TRBJ1-5; D perhaps matches TRBD1 (6 bases). Germline V gene data show CDR1 as GTSNPN and CDR2 as SVGIG (reference sequence). The CDR3 covers 16 residues. The germline V and J ends were trimmed by 1 base and 3 bases, with 16 bases remaining between them. CDR3 bases: TGTGCCTGGAGTGCCAACCGGGACATATACAATCAGCCCCAGCATTTT. Translating gives CAWSANRDIYNQPQHF.

The chain combines TRBV7-2 with TRBJ2-1, with D uncertain. This CDR3 contains 13 residues. Germline values: CDR1 SGHTA, CDR2 FQGNSA. V was clipped by 2 bases and J by 5 bases, with 7 bases between them. CDR3 amino acids: CASSLQLDNEQFF. CDR3 sequence (DNA): TGTGCCAGCAGCTTACAATTAGACAATGAGCAGTTCTTC. Based on the CDR3 plus reference TRBV7-2 and TRBJ2-1, the full variable domain is GAGVSQSPSNKVTEKGKDVELRCDPISGHTALYWYRQSLGQGLEFLIYFQGNSAPDKSGLPSDRFSAERTGGSVSTLTIQRTQQEDSAVYLCASSLQLDNEQFFGPGTRLTVL.

This chain joins TRBV6-5 and TRBJ1-4; 10 bases map to TRBD1. The CDR3 extends over 14 amino acids. Per the germline V gene, CDR1 is MNHEY and CDR2 is SVGAGI. V was clipped by 6 bases and J by 8 bases; unmatched bases: 6. CDR3 in DNA: TGTGCCAGCAGCGCCGGGACAGGGGTAGAAAAACTGTTTTTT. Residues: CASSAGTGVEKLFF.

The chain joins TRBV28 to TRBJ2-7; no firm D call. From germline, CDR1 is MDHEN and CDR2 SYDVKM. This CDR3 has 11 residues. V was clipped by 3 bases and J by 4 bases, with 4 bases between them. The CDR3 sequence is CASSFGYEQYF. DNA for the CDR3: TGTGCCAGCAGTTTCGGATACGAGCAGTACTTC.

In this sample, this clone turned up a few times. The chain carries TRBV11-3 and TRBJ2-7; D is uncertain. Germline CDR1 reads SGHNT; CDR2 reads YENEEA. Trimming left V 0 bases short and J 1 base short, with 7 bases between. There are 14 residues in the CDR3. CDR3 sequence reads: CASSLDSGSYEQYF. The CDR3 nucleotides are TGTGCCAGCAGCTTAGATTCCGGATCCTACGAGCAGTACTTC.

The chain links TRBV27 to TRBJ2-3; D is ambiguous. Germline V gives CDR1 MNHEY, CDR2 SMNVEV (reference sequence). The V and J ends lost 0 bases and 0 bases respectively, with 10 bases between them. The CDR3 consists of 16 residues. CDR3 protein: CASSLSVGLSTDTQYF. The CDR3 nucleotides read TGTGCCAGCAGTTTATCCGTCGGGCTTAGCACAGATACGCAGTATTTT.

This clone was detected only once. V gene TRBV29-1 combines with J gene TRBJ1-1; D perhaps matches TRBD1 (5 bases). Looked up from germline, CDR1 is SQVTM and CDR2 is ANQGSEA. With 6 bases removed from V and 6 bases from J, the gap between germline ends came to 14 bases. This CDR3 comprises 12 residues. As DNA, the CDR3 is TGCAGCGTGAGAGGGGAAGGGTCTGAAGCTTTCTTT. This encodes CSVRGEGSEAFF.

The rearrangement joins TRBV29-1 to TRBJ1-3; D call uncertain. Between the trimmed V and J ends, which lost 3 bases and 1 base, there was a span of 7 bases. The CDR3 loop spans 13 amino acids. Germline CDR1 reads SQVTM; CDR2 reads ANQGSEA. CDR3 nucleotide sequence: TGCAGCGTTGAGGAGGGATCTGGAAACACCATATATTTT. Amino acid sequence: CSVEEGSGNTIYF.

The V and J genes are TRBV9 and TRBJ2-7, with TRBD2 as a possible D gene (5 bases). V lost 4 bases and J 11 bases, leaving 16 bases between the germline ends. The CDR3 totals 12 residues. The germline gives CDR1 SGDLS, CDR2 YYNGEE. In nucleotides, the CDR3 is TGTGCCAGCAGCTCTGGGCTAGCCCCGAAGTACTTC. This encodes CASSSGLAPKYF.

The chain combines TRBV30 with TRBJ2-4; D gene uncertain. Trimming pared 3 bases from V and 6 bases from J, leaving 6 bases between. The CDR3 is made up of 11 amino acids. Germline V CDR1 and CDR2: GTSNPN, SVGIG (reference sequence). The CDR3 region has the DNA TGTGCCTGGAGGGATTTAAACATTCAGTACTTC. Its protein is CAWRDLNIQYF.

V and J are TRBV28 and TRBJ2-7; TRBD1 matches 8 bases. The germline V gene encodes CDR1 MDHEN and CDR2 SYDVKM. The CDR3 sequence is 12 residues long. The V and J ends lost 6 bases and 6 bases, in that order; junction bases with no gene match: 4. The CDR3 DNA reads as TGTGCCAGCAGGGACAGGGAAGGCGAGCAGTACTTC. Its translation is CASRDREGEQYF.

The DNA for the CDR3 is TGTGCCAGCAGCTTAGCGGGTGGGCCCCAGCATTTT. Translated, it gives CASSLAGGPQHF. The chain joins TRBV11-2 to TRBJ1-5; D ambiguous. V was shortened by 1 base and J by 9 bases, with 7 bases between the two germline ends. This CDR3 spans 12 amino acids. Germline CDR1 and CDR2: SGHAT and FQNNGV.

This chain links TRBV5-1 with TRBJ2-2; no firm D call. The V gene lost 4 bases and the J gene lost 0 bases, with 7 bases spanning the gap. The CDR3 length is 14 residues. CDR1 and CDR2 from the germline V gene are SGHRS and YFSETQ. The DNA of the CDR3 is TGCGCCAGCAGCCCTCCCTCGAACACCGGGGAGCTGTTTTTT. Its protein is CASSPPSNTGELFF.

The chain combines TRBV29-1 with TRBJ2-5; 13 nucleotides align to TRBD2. CDR3 length: 11 amino acids. V trimming: 6 bases; J trimming: 12 bases; junction bases outside the gene matches: 4. Germline-derived CDR1 and CDR2 are SQVTM and ANQGSEA. The CDR3 sequence is CSVGTSGDKYF. The CDR3, as DNA: TGCAGCGTCGGGACTAGCGGGGATAAGTACTTC.

In its sample, this clone was seen once. The CDR3 coding sequence is TGTGCCAGCTCATTAACGAGGCCCCCGGAAGACGAGCAGTACTTC. This gives the protein CASSLTRPPEDEQYF. The gene calls are TRBV18 and TRBJ2-7; D gene uncertain. Germline V gene sequence: CDR1 KGHSH, CDR2 LQKENI. Deletions cut 5 bases from V and 5 bases from J, with 19 bases between. The CDR3 contains 15 residues. The full variable domain, in which reference TRBV18 and TRBJ2-7 provide the parts outside the CDR3, is NAGVMQNPRHLVRRRGQEARLRCSPMKGHSHVYWYRQLPEEGLKFMVYLQKENIIDESGMPKERFSAEFPKEGPSILRIQQVVRGDSAAYFCASSLTRPPEDEQYFGPGTRLTVT.

The chain joins TRBV6-1 to TRBJ2-7; the match to TRBD1 covers 10 bases. The CDR3 has 15 residues. V lost 5 bases, J lost 5 bases, and 9 bases stayed unmatched. Germline V gives CDR1 MNHNS, CDR2 SASEGT. CDR3 amino acids: CASSRPGQGINEQYF. CDR3 coding DNA: TGTGCCAGCAGTAGACCGGGACAGGGGATCAACGAGCAGTACTTC.

The V and J genes are TRBV30 and TRBJ1-1; D not resolved. The CDR3 contains 13 residues. V lost 8 bases, J lost 3 bases, and 16 bases lay in between. CDR1 and CDR2 (germline): GTSNPN, SVGIG (reference sequence). CDR3 protein: CAGGYGEYTEAFF. The CDR3, as DNA: TGTGCCGGCGGGTATGGGGAGTACACTGAAGCTTTCTTT.

The V call is TRBV25-1, the J call TRBJ2-7; D remains ambiguous. V was trimmed by 5 bases and J by 0 bases, leaving 8 bases between them. The CDR3 sequence is 13 residues long. Per germline, CDR1 MGHDK and CDR2 SYGVNS. CDR3 in DNA: TGTGCCAGCAGTCTTCCAGGCTCCTACGAGCAGTACTTC. It specifies CASSLPGSYEQYF.

The chain combines TRBV20-1 with TRBJ2-5; D remains unclear. CDR1 and CDR2 from the germline V gene are DFQATT and SNEGSKA (reference sequence). The CDR3 totals 11 residues. The V end was cut by 3 bases, the J end by 3 bases, with 5 bases between. CDR3 sequence reads: CSASVEETQYF. Written as DNA, the CDR3 is TGCAGTGCTAGCGTGGAAGAGACCCAGTACTTC.

This chain uses TRBV19 with TRBJ2-2, with no clear D. Germline V gene data show CDR1 as LNHDA and CDR2 as SQIVND (reference sequence). Trimming shortened V by 5 bases and J by 6 bases, and 10 bases separated the two germline ends. The CDR3 spans 13 residues. CDR3 nucleotide sequence: TGTGCCAGTAGTGTTGCAATGGCCGGGGAGCTGTTTTTT. Protein: CASSVAMAGELFF.

This clone was picked up one time. V usage is TRBV28 and J usage is TRBJ2-1, with 7 bases fitting TRBD2. The CDR3 loop spans 19 amino acids. Trimming took 4 bases from V and 5 from J; bases not matched to a gene: 20. The V gene's germline CDR1 is MDHEN and CDR2 SYDVKM. For the CDR3, the DNA is TGTGCCAGCAGTTCCCCCCTCGGGCGGGAGATAGTGGGGAACAATGAGCAGTTCTTC. Its translation is CASSSPLGREIVGNNEQFF.

The V call is TRBV7-8, the J call TRBJ2-7; no firm D call. The germline V and J ends were trimmed by 1 base and 5 bases, with 18 bases remaining between them. Germline V gene lookup returns CDR1 SGHVS and CDR2 FQNEAQ. This CDR3 contains 16 residues. The CDR3 DNA reads as TGTGCCAGCAGCTTAGGCCAGACCGGTGGGCCGGACGAGCAGTACTTC. It translates to CASSLGQTGGPDEQYF.

This sequence joins TRBV7-3 and TRBJ2-7, with D possibly matching TRBD1 (6 bases). The CDR3 contains 15 residues. Germline CDR1 is SGHTA and CDR2 is FQGTGA. Trimming removed 2 bases from V and 3 bases from J, with 14 bases in between. The CDR3 DNA follows: TGTGCCAGCAGCTTACATGCAAGGGACAACTACGAGCAGTACTTC. Translated: CASSLHARDNYEQYF.